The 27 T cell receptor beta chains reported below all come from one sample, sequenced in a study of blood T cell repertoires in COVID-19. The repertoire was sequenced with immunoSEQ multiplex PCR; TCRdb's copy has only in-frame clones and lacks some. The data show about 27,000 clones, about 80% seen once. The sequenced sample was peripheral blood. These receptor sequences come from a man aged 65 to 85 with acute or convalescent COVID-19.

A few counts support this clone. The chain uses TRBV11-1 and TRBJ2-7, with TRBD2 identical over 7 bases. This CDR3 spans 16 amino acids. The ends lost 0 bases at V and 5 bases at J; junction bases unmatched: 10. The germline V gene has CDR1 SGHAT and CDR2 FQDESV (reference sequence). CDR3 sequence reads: CASSLAAGVSGDEQYF. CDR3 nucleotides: TGTGCCAGCAGCTTAGCTGCAGGTGTCAGCGGGGACGAGCAGTACTTC.

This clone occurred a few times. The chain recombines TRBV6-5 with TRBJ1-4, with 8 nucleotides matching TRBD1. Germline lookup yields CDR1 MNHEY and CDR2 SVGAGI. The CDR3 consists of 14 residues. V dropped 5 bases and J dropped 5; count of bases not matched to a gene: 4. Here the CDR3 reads CASSPDRVNEKLFF. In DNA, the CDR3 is TGTGCCAGCAGTCCGGACAGGGTGAATGAAAAACTGTTTTTT.

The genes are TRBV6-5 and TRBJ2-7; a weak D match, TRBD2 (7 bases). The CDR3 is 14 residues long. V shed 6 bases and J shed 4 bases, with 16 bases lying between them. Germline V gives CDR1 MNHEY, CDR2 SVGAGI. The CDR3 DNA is TGTGCCAGCAGACAGGGACTAAACACTTACGAGCAGTACTTC. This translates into CASRQGLNTYEQYF.

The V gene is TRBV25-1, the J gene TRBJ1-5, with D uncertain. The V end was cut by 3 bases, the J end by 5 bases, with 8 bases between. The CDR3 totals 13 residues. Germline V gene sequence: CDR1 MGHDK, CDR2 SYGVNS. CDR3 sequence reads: CASSDEDYQPQHF. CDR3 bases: TGTGCCAGCAGTGATGAAGACTATCAGCCCCAGCATTTT.

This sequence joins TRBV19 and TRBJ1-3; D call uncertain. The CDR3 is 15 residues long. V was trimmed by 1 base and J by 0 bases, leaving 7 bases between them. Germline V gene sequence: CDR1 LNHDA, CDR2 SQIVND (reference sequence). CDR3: CASSIAVNSGNTIYF. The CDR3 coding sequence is TGTGCCAGTAGTATAGCCGTTAACTCTGGAAACACCATATATTTT. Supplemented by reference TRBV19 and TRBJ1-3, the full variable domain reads DGGITQSPKYLFRKEGQNVTLSCEQNLNHDAMYWYRQDPGQGLRLIYYSQIVNDFQKGDIAEGYSVSREKKESFPLTVTSAQKNPTAFYLCASSIAVNSGNTIYFGEGSWLTVV.

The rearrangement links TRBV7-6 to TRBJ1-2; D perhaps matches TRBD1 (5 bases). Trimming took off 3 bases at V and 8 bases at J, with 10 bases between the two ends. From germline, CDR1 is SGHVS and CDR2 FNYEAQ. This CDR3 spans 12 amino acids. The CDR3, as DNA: TGTGCCAGCAGCTTGCCGGGACTGGGCTACACCTTC. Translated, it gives CASSLPGLGYTF.

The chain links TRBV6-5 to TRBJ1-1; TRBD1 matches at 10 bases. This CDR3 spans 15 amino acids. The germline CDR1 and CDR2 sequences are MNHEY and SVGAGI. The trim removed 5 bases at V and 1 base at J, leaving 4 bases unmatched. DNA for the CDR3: TGTGCCAGCAGTACACGACAGGGGGCGAACACTGAAGCTTTCTTT. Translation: CASSTRQGANTEAFF.

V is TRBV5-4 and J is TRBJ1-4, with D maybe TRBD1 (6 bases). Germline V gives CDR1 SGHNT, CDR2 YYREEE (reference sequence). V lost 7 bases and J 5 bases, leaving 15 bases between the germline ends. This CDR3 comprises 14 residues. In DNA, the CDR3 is TGTGCCAGCTTCCCCGACAGGCGAAATGAAAAACTGTTTTTT. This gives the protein CASFPDRRNEKLFF.

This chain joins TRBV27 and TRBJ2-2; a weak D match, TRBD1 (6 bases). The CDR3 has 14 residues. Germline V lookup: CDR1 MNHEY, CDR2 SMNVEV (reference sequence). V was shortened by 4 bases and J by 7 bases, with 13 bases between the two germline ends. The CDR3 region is CASSWAGASGELFF. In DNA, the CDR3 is TGTGCCAGCAGTTGGGCAGGGGCGAGCGGGGAGCTGTTTTTT.

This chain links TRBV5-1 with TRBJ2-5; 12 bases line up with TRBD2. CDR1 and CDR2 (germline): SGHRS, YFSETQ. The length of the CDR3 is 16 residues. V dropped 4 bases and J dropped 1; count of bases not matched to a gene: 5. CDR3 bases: TGCGCCAGCAGCCCCTGGACTAGCGGGGCCCAAGAGACCCAGTACTTC. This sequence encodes CASSPWTSGAQETQYF.

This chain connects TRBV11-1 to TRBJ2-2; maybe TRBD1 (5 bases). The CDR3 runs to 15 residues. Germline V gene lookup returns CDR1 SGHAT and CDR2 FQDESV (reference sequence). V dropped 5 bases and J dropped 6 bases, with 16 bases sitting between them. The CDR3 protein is CASSPQGRFPGELFF. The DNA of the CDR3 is TGTGCCAGCAGCCCTCAGGGCCGGTTCCCCGGGGAGCTGTTTTTT.

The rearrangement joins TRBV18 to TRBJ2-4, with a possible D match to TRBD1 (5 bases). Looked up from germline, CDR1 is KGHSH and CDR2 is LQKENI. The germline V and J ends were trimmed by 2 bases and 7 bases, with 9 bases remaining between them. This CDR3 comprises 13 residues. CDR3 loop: CASSPLGVNIQYF. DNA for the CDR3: TGTGCCAGCTCACCATTAGGGGTTAACATTCAGTACTTC.

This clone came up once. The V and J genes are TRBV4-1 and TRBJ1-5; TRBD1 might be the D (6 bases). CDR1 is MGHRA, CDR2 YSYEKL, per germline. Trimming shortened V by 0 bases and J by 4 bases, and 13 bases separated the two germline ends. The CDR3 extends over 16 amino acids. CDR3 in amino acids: CASSQDRTGRNQPQHF. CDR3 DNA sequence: TGCGCCAGCAGCCAAGATCGCACAGGGAGAAATCAGCCCCAGCATTTT.

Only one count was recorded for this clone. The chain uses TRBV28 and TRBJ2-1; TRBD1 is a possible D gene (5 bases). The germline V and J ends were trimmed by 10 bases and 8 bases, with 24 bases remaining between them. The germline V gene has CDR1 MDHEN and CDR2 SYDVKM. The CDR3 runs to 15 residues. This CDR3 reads CATSNRKINLYEQFF. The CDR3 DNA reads TGTGCCACTTCCAACAGGAAAATTAATCTATATGAGCAGTTCTTC.

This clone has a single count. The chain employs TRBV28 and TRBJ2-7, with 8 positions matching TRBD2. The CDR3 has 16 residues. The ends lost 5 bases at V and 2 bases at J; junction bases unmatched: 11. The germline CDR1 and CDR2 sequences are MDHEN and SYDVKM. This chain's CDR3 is CASSPPLAGNTYEQYF. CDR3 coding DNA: TGTGCCAGCAGTCCCCCGTTAGCGGGAAATACCTACGAGCAGTACTTC.

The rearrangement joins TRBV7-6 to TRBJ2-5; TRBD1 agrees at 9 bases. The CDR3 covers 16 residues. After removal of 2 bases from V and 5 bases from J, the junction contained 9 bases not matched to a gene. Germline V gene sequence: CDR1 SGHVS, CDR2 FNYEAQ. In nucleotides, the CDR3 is TGTGCCAGCAGCTTATACGAGGACAGGGGACCTGAGACCCAGTACTTC. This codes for CASSLYEDRGPETQYF.

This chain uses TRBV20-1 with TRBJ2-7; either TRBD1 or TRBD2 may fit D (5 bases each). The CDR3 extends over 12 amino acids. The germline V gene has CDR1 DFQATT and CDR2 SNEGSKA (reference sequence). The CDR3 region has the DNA TGCACCGCTAGTGGGGGAGACTACGAGCAGTACTTC. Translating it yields CTASGGDYEQYF.

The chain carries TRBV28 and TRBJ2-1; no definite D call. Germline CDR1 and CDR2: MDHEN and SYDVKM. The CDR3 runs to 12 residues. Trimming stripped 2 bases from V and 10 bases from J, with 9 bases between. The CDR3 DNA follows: TGTGCCAGCAGTTTACAGGAACGCGAGCAGTTCTTC. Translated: CASSLQEREQFF.

The CDR3: CASSRDRGGDEKLFF. CDR3 nucleotides: TGCGCCAGCAGCCGGGACAGGGGAGGGGATGAAAAACTGTTTTTT. The V gene is TRBV5-1, the J gene TRBJ1-4; 10 nucleotides agree with TRBD1. In germline, CDR1 is SGHRS, CDR2 YFSETQ. This CDR3 region has 15 residues. V dropped 4 bases and J dropped 6; count of bases not matched to a gene: 6.

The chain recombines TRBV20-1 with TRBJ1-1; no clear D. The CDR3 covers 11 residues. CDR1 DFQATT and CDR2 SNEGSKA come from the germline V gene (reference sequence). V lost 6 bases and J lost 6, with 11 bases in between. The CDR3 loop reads CSASRGPEAFF. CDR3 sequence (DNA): TGCAGTGCATCTCGGGGTCCTGAAGCTTTCTTT.

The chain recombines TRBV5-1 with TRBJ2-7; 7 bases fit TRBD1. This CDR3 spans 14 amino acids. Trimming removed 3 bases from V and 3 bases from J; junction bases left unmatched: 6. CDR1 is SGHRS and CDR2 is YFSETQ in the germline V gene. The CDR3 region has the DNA TGCGCCAGCAGCTCGCGACAGGGCGGCTACGAGCAGTACTTC. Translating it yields CASSSRQGGYEQYF.

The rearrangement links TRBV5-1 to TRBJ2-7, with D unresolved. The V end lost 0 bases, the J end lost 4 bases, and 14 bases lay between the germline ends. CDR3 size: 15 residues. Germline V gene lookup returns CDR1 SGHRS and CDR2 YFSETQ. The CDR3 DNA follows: TGCGCCAGCAGCTTGGCGCCAGGTAATGGGTACGAGCAGTACTTC. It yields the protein CASSLAPGNGYEQYF.

DNA of the CDR3: TGTGCCAGCAGCACTGGGGCTAGCGGTATGTACGAGCAGTACTTC. It is translated as CASSTGASGMYEQYF. This rearrangement joins TRBV9 to TRBJ2-7, with 7 bases matching TRBD2. Germline V gene lookup returns CDR1 SGDLS and CDR2 YYNGEE. V lost 4 bases to trimming and J lost 4 bases; unmatched junction nucleotides: 11. This CDR3 has 15 amino acids.

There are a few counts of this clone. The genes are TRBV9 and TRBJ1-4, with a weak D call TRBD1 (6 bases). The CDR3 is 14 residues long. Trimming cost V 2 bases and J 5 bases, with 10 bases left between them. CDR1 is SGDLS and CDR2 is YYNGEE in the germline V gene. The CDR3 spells CASSVGQPNEKLFF. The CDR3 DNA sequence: TGTGCCAGCAGCGTCGGACAGCCCAATGAAAAACTGTTTTTT. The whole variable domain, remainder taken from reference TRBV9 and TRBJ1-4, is DSGVTQTPKHLITATGQRVTLRCSPRSGDLSVYWYQQSLDQGLQFLIQYYNGEERAKGNILERFSAQQFPDLHSELNLSSLELGDSALYFCASSVGQPNEKLFFGSGTQLSVL.

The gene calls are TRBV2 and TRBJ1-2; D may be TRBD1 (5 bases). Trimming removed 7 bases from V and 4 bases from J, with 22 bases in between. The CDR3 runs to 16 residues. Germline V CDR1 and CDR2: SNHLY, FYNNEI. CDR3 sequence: CASIDVAWGASYGYTF. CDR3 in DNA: TGTGCCAGCATCGATGTTGCTTGGGGCGCTAGCTATGGCTACACCTTC.

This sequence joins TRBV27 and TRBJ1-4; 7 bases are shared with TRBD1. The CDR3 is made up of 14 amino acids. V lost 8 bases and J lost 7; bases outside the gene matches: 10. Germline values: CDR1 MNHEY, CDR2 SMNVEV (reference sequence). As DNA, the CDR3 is TGTGCCAGCCGAAGTGAGGGGGCGCGTGAAAAACTGTTTTTT. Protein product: CASRSEGAREKLFF.

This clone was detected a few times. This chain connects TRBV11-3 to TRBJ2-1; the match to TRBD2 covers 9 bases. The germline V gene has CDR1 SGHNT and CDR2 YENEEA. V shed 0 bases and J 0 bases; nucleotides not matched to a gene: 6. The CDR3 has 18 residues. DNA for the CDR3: TGTGCCAGCAGCTTAGATTACAGCGGGGGGAGCTCCTACAATGAGCAGTTCTTC. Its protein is CASSLDYSGGSSYNEQFF.